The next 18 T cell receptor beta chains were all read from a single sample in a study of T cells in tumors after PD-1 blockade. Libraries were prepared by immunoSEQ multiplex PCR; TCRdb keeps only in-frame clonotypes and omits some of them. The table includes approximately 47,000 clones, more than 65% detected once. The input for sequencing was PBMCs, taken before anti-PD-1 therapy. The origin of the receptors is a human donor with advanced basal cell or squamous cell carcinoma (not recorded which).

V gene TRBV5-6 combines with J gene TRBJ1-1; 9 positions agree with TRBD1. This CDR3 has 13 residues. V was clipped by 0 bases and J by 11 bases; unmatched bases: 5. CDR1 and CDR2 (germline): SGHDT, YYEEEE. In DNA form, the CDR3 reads TGTGCCAGCAGCTTGGGGGACAGGGCAGCGGCTTTCTTT. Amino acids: CASSLGDRAAAFF.

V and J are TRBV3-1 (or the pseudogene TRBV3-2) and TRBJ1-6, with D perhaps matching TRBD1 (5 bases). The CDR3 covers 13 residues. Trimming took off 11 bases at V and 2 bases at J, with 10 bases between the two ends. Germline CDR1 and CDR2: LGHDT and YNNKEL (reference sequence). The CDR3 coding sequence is TGTGCCTCAGGGCCAGCCTATAATTCACCCCTCCACTTT. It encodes CASGPAYNSPLHF.

CDR3 nucleotide sequence: TGTGCCAGCTCACCGGGACAGGGGACCTACGAGCAGTACTTC. Amino acids: CASSPGQGTYEQYF. The chain combines TRBV18 with TRBJ2-7; 10 bases agree with TRBD1. V gave up 3 bases and J gave up 2 bases; unmatched junction bases: 1. The CDR3 runs 14 residues. The germline gives CDR1 KGHSH, CDR2 LQKENI.

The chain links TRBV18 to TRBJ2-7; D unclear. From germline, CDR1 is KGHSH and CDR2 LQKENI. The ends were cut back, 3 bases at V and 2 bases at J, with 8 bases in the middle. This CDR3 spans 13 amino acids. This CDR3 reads CASSPRETYEQYF. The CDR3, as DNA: TGTGCCAGCTCACCGAGAGAAACCTACGAGCAGTACTTC.

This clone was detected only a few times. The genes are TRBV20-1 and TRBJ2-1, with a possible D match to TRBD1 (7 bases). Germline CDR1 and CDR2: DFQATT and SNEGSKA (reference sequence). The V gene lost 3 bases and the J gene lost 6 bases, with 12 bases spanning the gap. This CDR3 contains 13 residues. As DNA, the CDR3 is TGCAGTGCTAGTTGGCAGGGGGGCAATGAGCAGTTCTTC. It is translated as CSASWQGGNEQFF.

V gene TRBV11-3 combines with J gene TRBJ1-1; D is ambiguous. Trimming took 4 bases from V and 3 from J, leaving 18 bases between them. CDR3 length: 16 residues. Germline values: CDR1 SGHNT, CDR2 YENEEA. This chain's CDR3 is CASSSRRGRRDTEAFF. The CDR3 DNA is TGTGCCAGCAGCTCAAGACGTGGCAGACGGGACACTGAAGCTTTCTTT.

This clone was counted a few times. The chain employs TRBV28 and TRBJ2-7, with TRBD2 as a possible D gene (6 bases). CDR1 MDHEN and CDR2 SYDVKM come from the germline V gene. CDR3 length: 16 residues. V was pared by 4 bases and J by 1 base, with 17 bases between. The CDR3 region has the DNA TGTGCCAGCAGTTCCCCCCGTAAGGAGGGGTCCTACGAGCAGTACTTC. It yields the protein CASSSPRKEGSYEQYF.

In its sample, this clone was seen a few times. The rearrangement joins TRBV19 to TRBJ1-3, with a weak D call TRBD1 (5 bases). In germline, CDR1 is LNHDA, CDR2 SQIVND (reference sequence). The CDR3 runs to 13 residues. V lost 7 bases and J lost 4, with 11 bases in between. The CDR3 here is CASMGTGGNTIYF. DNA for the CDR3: TGTGCCAGTATGGGGACCGGAGGAAACACCATATATTTT. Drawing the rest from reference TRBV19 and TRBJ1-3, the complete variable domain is DGGITQSPKYLFRKEGQNVTLSCEQNLNHDAMYWYRQDPGQGLRLIYYSQIVNDFQKGDIAEGYSVSREKKESFPLTVTSAQKNPTAFYLCASMGTGGNTIYFGEGSWLTVV.

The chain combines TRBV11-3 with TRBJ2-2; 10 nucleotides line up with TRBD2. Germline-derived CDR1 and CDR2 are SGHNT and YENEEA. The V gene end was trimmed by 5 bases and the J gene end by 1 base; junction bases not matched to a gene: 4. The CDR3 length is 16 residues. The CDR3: CASSQAGGVNTGELFF. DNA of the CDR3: TGTGCCAGCAGCCAAGCGGGAGGGGTGAACACCGGGGAGCTGTTTTTT.

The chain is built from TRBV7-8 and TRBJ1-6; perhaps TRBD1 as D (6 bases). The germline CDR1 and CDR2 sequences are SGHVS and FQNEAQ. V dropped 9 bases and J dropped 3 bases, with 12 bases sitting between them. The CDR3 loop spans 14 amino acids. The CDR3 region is CASNRDIYNSPLHF. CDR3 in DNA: TGTGCCAGTAACCGGGACATCTATAATTCACCCCTCCACTTT.

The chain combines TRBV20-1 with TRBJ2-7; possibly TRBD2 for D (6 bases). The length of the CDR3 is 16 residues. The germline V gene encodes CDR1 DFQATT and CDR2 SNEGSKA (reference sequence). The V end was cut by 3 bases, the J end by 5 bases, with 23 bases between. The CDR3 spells CSASFVSGPGPDEQYF. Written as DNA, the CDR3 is TGCAGTGCTAGTTTCGTTAGCGGCCCCGGTCCCGACGAGCAGTACTTC.

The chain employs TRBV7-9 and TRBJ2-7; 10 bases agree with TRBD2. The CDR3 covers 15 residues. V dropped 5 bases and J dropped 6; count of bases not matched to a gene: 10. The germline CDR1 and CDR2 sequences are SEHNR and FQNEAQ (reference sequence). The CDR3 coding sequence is TGTGCCAGCAGCCCGCCGAGCGGGGGGGCAGGCGAGCAGTACTTC. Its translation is CASSPPSGGAGEQYF.

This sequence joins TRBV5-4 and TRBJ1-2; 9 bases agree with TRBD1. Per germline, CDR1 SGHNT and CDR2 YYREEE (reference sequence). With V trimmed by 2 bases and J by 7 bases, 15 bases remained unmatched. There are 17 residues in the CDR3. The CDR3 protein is CASSLAGGLQGAGGYTF. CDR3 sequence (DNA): TGTGCCAGCAGCTTAGCCGGAGGGCTACAGGGGGCTGGTGGCTACACCTTC. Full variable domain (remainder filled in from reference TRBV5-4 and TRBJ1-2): ETGVTQSPTHLIKTRGQQVTLRCSSQSGHNTVSWYQQALGQGPQFIFQYYREEENGRGNFPPRFSGLQFPNYSSELNVNALELDDSALYLCASSLAGGLQGAGGYTFGSGTRLTVV.

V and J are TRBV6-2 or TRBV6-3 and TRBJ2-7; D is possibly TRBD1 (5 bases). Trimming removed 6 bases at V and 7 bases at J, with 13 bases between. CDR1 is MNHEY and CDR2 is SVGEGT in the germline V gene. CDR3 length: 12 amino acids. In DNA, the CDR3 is TGTGCCAGCAGCCTGACAGTGAGAGAGCAGTACTTC. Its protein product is CASSLTVREQYF.

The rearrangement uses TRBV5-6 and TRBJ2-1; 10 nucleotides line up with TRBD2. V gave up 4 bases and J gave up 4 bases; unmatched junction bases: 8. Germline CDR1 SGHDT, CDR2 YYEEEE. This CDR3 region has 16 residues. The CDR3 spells CASSPDLAGVYNEQFF. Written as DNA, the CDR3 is TGTGCCAGCAGCCCTGACCTAGCGGGGGTGTACAATGAGCAGTTCTTC.

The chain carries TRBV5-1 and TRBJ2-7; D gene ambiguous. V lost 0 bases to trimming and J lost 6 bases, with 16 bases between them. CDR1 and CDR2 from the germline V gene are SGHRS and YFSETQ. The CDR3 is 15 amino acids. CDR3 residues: CASSLADWTASEQYF. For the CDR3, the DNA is TGCGCCAGCAGCTTGGCCGATTGGACCGCTAGCGAGCAGTACTTC.

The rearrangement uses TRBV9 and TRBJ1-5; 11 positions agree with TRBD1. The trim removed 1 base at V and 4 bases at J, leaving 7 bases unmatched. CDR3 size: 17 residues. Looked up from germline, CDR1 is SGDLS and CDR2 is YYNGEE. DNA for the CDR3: TGTGCCAGCAGCGTAATGCTGGGACAGGGGGGGAATCAGCCCCAGCATTTT. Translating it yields CASSVMLGQGGNQPQHF.

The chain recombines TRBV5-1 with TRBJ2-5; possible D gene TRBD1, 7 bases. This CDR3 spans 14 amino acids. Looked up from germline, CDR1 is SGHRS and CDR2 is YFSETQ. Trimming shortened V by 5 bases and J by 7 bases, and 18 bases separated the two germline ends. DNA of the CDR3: TGCGCCAGCAGGCAGGGGGGTTCCCACGGGACCCAGTACTTC. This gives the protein CASRQGGSHGTQYF.